This TCR beta chain was captured by sequencing in a study of tumor-infiltrating lymphocytes in primary liver carcinoma. Study-level points and caveats: The 250 largest clones made up significantly more of tumor than blood repertoires (p = 0.039).

As regards this clonotype: Antigen specificity is unknown.

Germline assignment: CDR1 MGHRA and CDR2 YSYEKL. The germline V and J ends were trimmed by 0 bases and 7 bases, with 18 bases remaining between them. This CDR3 spans 16 amino acids. Scientists recovered RNA and DNA together from approximately 20-30 mg of unsorted bulk tissue. Chronic HBV infection was present in the patients, who were treatment-naive. Researchers generated TCR beta cDNA from approximately 450 ng of total RNA, relying on a constant-region primer. Investigators got TCR beta libraries out of three nested multiplex PCR rounds, done with slightly modified ARM-PCR. A C-beta reverse primer was combined with TRBV1-TRBV30 forward primers in the first two PCR rounds, and each round had 10 cycles. TCRdb re-called the multiplex PCR reads through MiXCR, storing one row per CDR3 protein. The sample carries roughly 120,000 distinct CDR3 sequences, 65% to 75% recorded once.

The sequenced material came from tumor-adjacent normal liver tissue. This receptor was identified in an older woman with primary liver carcinoma and hepatitis B virus infection. The chain has TRBV4-1 and TRBJ1-2; D gene uncertain. The CDR3 DNA reads TGCGCCAGCAGCCAAGATATCAGGAGCCCAGACGGTGGCTACACCTTC. It codes for CASSQDIRSPDGGYTF.